Below, 8 T cell receptor beta chains from the same sample are listed, as sequenced in a study of CD8+CD57+ T cells in acquired aplastic anemia. Profiling that covered TCR beta VDJ and CDR3 relied on genomic DNA as its template. TCRdb processed the reads anew with MiXCR; each CDR3 protein has one entry. The sample has roughly 93,000 distinct CDR3 sequences, roughly two thirds seen once. In patients chosen for sequencing, flow cytometry had shown CD8+CD57+ cell expansion. The specimen sequenced was sorted CD4+, CD8+, or CD8+CD57+ T cells (not recorded which) from PBMCs. The receptors were sampled from a human donor with aplastic anemia.

This chain links TRBV20-1 with TRBJ2-7; a weak D match, TRBD1 (6 bases). The CDR3 totals 15 residues. Germline V gene sequence: CDR1 DFQATT, CDR2 SNEGSKA (reference sequence). Trimming stripped 6 bases from V and 2 bases from J, with 20 bases between. The CDR3 bases are TGCAGTGCCCTAAACCGGGACAAGGGTACCTACGAGCAGTACTTC. Translating gives CSALNRDKGTYEQYF.

This clonotype was seen a few times. The chain combines TRBV29-1 with TRBJ2-2, with D maybe TRBD2 (5 bases). Trimming pared 4 bases from V and 5 bases from J, leaving 8 bases between. Germline CDR1 reads SQVTM; CDR2 reads ANQGSEA. CDR3 length: 12 residues. In DNA form, the CDR3 reads TGCAGCGTTGGAGGCGGGACCGGGGAGCTGTTTTTT. This codes for CSVGGGTGELFF.

In its sample, this clonotype was seen once. In DNA form, the CDR3 reads TGTGCCAGCATGGCCAGGGGTGAAAAACTGTTTTTT. Protein sequence: CASMARGEKLFF. The rearrangement uses TRBV2 and TRBJ1-4, with D possibly TRBD1 on 6 matching bases. This CDR3 is 12 amino acids long. CDR1 is SNHLY and CDR2 is FYNNEI in the germline V gene. Trimming pared 7 bases from V and 7 bases from J, leaving 10 bases between. Looking up the rest from reference TRBV2 and TRBJ1-4 gives the full variable domain: EPEVTQTPSHQVTQMGQEVILRCVPISNHLYFYWYRQILGQKVEFLVSFYNNEISEKSEIFDDQFSVERPDGSNFTLKIRSTKLEDSAMYFCASMARGEKLFFGSGTQLSVL.

This clonotype showed up just a few times. This sequence joins TRBV7-2 and TRBJ2-5; D remains unclear. Germline V gene sequence: CDR1 SGHTA, CDR2 FQGNSA. V was shortened by 8 bases and J by 0 bases, with 10 bases between the two germline ends. The CDR3 extends over 13 amino acids. The CDR3 sequence: CASCYRDQETQYF. CDR3 coding DNA: TGTGCCAGCTGCTACAGAGACCAAGAGACCCAGTACTTC. The full variable domain, in which reference TRBV7-2 and TRBJ2-5 provide the parts outside the CDR3, is GAGVSQSPSNKVTEKGKDVELRCDPISGHTALYWYRQSLGQGLEFLIYFQGNSAPDKSGLPSDRFSAERTGGSVSTLTIQRTQQEDSAVYLCASCYRDQETQYFGPGTRLLVL.

The chain joins TRBV29-1 to TRBJ2-7, with D possibly matching TRBD1 (6 bases). The CDR3 runs 15 residues. The V gene lost 7 bases and the J gene lost 3 bases, with 22 bases spanning the gap. Germline V gene sequence: CDR1 SQVTM, CDR2 ANQGSEA. This CDR3 reads CSAISDRNLNYEQYF. The CDR3 nucleotides are TGCAGCGCTATTTCCGACAGGAATCTAAACTACGAGCAGTACTTC.

This clonotype was seen once. The chain couples TRBV15 to TRBJ2-7, with a possible D match to TRBD2 (5 bases). Trimming cost V 0 bases and J 3 bases, with 12 bases left between them. The CDR3 totals 15 residues. CDR1 is LNHNV, CDR2 YYDKDF, per germline (reference sequence). The CDR3 loop is CATSRERRGYYEQYF. CDR3 sequence (DNA): TGTGCCACCAGCAGAGAACGACGAGGGTACTACGAGCAGTACTTC.

This clonotype was counted ten times or more. V and J are TRBV5-6 and TRBJ2-7; D is undetermined. The germline V gene has CDR1 SGHDT and CDR2 YYEEEE. The germline V and J ends were trimmed by 4 bases and 0 bases, with 8 bases remaining between them. This CDR3 is 13 amino acids long. The CDR3 DNA is TGTGCCAGCAGCCTGGACCCCTCCTACGAGCAGTACTTC. It yields the protein CASSLDPSYEQYF.

The rearrangement joins TRBV29-1 to TRBJ2-7; D gene uncertain. Looked up from germline, CDR1 is SQVTM and CDR2 is ANQGSEA. V gave up 4 bases and J gave up 3 bases, with 10 bases separating them. This CDR3 region has 12 residues. CDR3 protein: CSVGFSNYEQYF. CDR3 in DNA: TGCAGCGTTGGGTTCAGTAACTACGAGCAGTACTTC.